Listed below are T cell receptor beta chains from one sample, sequenced in a study of technical replicates of blood from a handful of donors. Method: immunoSEQ multiplex PCR; TCRdb's copy keeps in-frame clones and lacks some. Found here are tens of thousands of clones, approximately 90% of them singletons; the top ten hold roughly 0.41%. Sequenced input: T cells isolated from PBMCs. The receptors stem from a human donor in good health. Each CDR3 is given with its conserved first and last residue. D genes are given only for firm matches. Size tells how often a clone was seen (once, few, many) or the class of an expanded clone, and some rows leave it out.

d_call	v_call	j_call	clone_size	cdr3_aa	cdr3_nt
NA	TRBV29-1	TRBJ2-2	NA	CSVEGRNTGELFF	TGCAGCGTTGAAGGCAGAAACACCGGGGAGCTGTTTTTT
TRBD1	TRBV29-1	TRBJ2-2	NA	CSVDTGTGNTGELFF	TGCAGCGTCGACACCGGGACAGGGAACACCGGGGAGCTGTTTTTT
NA	TRBV18	TRBJ1-1	NA	CASSPQGANTEAFF	TGTGCCAGCTCCCCACAGGGAGCGAACACTGAAGCTTTCTTT
NA	TRBV25-1	TRBJ1-5	NA	CATSAGDSNQPQHF	TGTGCCACCTCCGCGGGGGATAGCAATCAGCCCCAGCATTTT
NA	TRBV19	TRBJ2-2	NA	CATNRGRDGELFF	TGTGCCACCAACCGAGGGCGCGACGGGGAGCTGTTTTTT
NA	TRBV6-1	TRBJ2-7	once	CASIQDPGVYEQYF	TGTGCCAGCATTCAAGACCCGGGGGTCTACGAGCAGTACTTC
NA	TRBV7-9	TRBJ2-7	NA	CASTSGVLYEQYF	TGTGCCAGCACTTCCGGAGTTCTCTACGAGCAGTACTTC
TRBD1	TRBV2	TRBJ1-2	NA	CASSEDPRTGGDGYTF	TGTGCCAGCAGTGAGGACCCGCGGACAGGGGGCGATGGCTACACCTTC
NA	TRBV5-1	TRBJ1-1	NA	CASSLAQTSNTEAFF	TGCGCCAGCAGCTTGGCCCAGACTTCCAACACTGAAGCTTTCTTT
TRBD1	TRBV29-1	TRBJ2-1	NA	CSAGQGSNEQFF	TGCAGCGCCGGACAGGGGTCAAATGAGCAGTTCTTC
TRBD1	TRBV4-2	TRBJ1-1	NA	CASSQDTGGRTEAFF	TGTGCCAGCAGCCAAGATACAGGGGGAAGGACTGAAGCTTTCTTT
NA	TRBV4-1	TRBJ1-6	NA	CASSQKEQRLSPLHF	TGCGCCAGCAGCCAAAAAGAACAGCGGCTTTCACCCCTCCACTTT
NA	TRBV18	TRBJ2-2	NA	CASSPPTGGELFF	TGTGCCAGCTCACCCCCGACAGGCGGGGAGCTGTTTTTT
NA	TRBV27	TRBJ2-1	NA	CASSLRAGFEQFF	TGTGCCAGCAGTTTAAGAGCAGGGTTTGAGCAGTTCTTC
TRBD2	TRBV9	TRBJ2-7	NA	CASSPYSGRAYEQYF	TGTGCCAGCAGCCCATATAGCGGGAGGGCCTACGAGCAGTACTTC
TRBD1	TRBV19	TRBJ1-1	few	CASTTGIKAFF	TGTGCCAGTACGACAGGGATAAAAGCTTTCTTT
TRBD1	TRBV30	TRBJ1-2	NA	CAWSAQGARGYTF	TGTGCCTGGAGTGCACAGGGGGCGCGGGGCTACACCTTC
NA	TRBV30	TRBJ2-3	NA	CAWSVSSATDTQYF	TGTGCCTGGAGTGTTTCTAGCGCCACAGATACGCAGTATTTT
NA	TRBV6-5	TRBJ2-5	NA	CASSYVAGRETQYF	TGTGCCAGCAGTTACGTCGCAGGGAGGGAGACCCAGTACTTC
NA	TRBV21-1	TRBJ2-3	few	CASSKVRDTQYF	TGTGCCAGCAGCAAAGTCCGGGATACGCAGTATTTT
NA	TRBV12-5	TRBJ2-2	NA	CASGPQTFTGELFF	TGTGCTAGTGGTCCGCAGACATTTACCGGGGAGCTGTTTTTT
NA	TRBV6-5	TRBJ1-4	once	CASSSYRESNEKLFF	TGTGCCAGCAGTTCCTACAGGGAATCTAATGAAAAACTGTTTTTT
NA	TRBV7-2	TRBJ2-7	NA	CASGGLYEQYF	TGTGCCAGCGGAGGCCTGTACGAGCAGTACTTC
TRBD2	TRBV27	TRBJ2-1	once	CASSPGLLYNEQFF	TGTGCCAGCAGTCCGGGACTACTCTACAATGAGCAGTTCTTC
TRBD2	TRBV7-9	TRBJ2-2	NA	CASSSFAGTTFSGELFF	TGTGCCAGCAGCTCATTTGCCGGGACTACTTTCTCCGGGGAGCTGTTTTTT
TRBD1	TRBV7-9	TRBJ1-1	few	CASSSTGMAFF	TGTGCCAGCAGCTCGACAGGGATGGCTTTCTTT
NA	TRBV7-8	TRBJ2-7	NA	CASSLGGGYEQYF	TGTGCCAGCAGCCTAGGGGGGGGCTACGAGCAGTACTTC
NA	TRBV10-3	TRBJ1-2	NA	CAISERGQSNYGYTF	TGTGCCATCAGTGAGAGAGGACAGTCTAACTATGGCTACACCTTC
NA	TRBV19	TRBJ2-6	NA	CASSMQISGANVLTF	TGTGCCAGTAGTATGCAGATCTCTGGGGCCAACGTCCTGACTTTC
NA	TRBV28	TRBJ1-1	NA	CASTRKGDEAFF	TGTGCCAGCACACGGAAGGGGGATGAAGCTTTCTTT
NA	TRBV14	TRBJ2-7	once	CASSQDFYEQYF	TGTGCCAGCAGCCAAGACTTCTACGAGCAGTACTTC
TRBD2	TRBV7-9	TRBJ2-1	NA	CASSFPGLANNEQFF	TGTGCCAGCAGCTTCCCGGGACTAGCCAACAATGAGCAGTTCTTC
NA	TRBV4-3	TRBJ1-1	NA	CASSQDPGNMNTEAFF	TGCGCCAGCAGCCAAGATCCAGGGAATATGAACACTGAAGCTTTCTTT
TRBD1	TRBV27	TRBJ2-1	NA	CASSLMRGREQFF	TGTGCCAGCAGTTTAATGAGGGGGCGGGAGCAGTTCTTC
NA	TRBV28	TRBJ2-2	NA	CASNTYTGELFF	TGTGCCAGCAACACCTACACCGGGGAGCTGTTTTTT
NA	TRBV9	TRBJ1-1	NA	CASSGSSGEAFF	TGTGCCAGCAGCGGTAGCTCAGGGGAAGCTTTCTTT
TRBD1	TRBV7-3	TRBJ2-7	NA	CASSRGQAYEQYF	TGTGCCAGCAGCAGGGGACAGGCCTACGAGCAGTACTTC
NA	TRBV7-9	TRBJ2-7	NA	CATSGVRGEQYF	TGTGCCACCTCAGGGGTTCGAGGGGAGCAGTACTTC
TRBD2	TRBV11-2	TRBJ2-7	NA	CASSFTSGMAYEQYF	TGTGCCAGCAGCTTTACTAGCGGGATGGCCTACGAGCAGTACTTC
TRBD2	TRBV7-2	TRBJ2-1	NA	CASSLSGSSYNEQFF	TGTGCCAGCAGCTTAAGCGGGAGCTCCTACAATGAGCAGTTCTTC
TRBD2	TRBV18	TRBJ2-1	NA	CASSPPTSGRNEQFF	TGTGCCAGCTCACCACCGACTAGCGGGAGAAATGAGCAGTTCTTC
NA	TRBV7-8	TRBJ2-7	NA	CASSLGTEQYF	TGTGCCAGCAGCTTAGGTACAGAGCAGTACTTC
NA	TRBV6-6	TRBJ1-5	NA	CASSYYSGYQPQHF	TGTGCCAGCAGTTACTATTCAGGTTATCAGCCCCAGCATTTT
NA	TRBV29-1	TRBJ1-1	NA	CSASGSHNTEAFF	TGCAGCGCCTCAGGGTCCCATAACACTGAAGCTTTCTTT
NA	TRBV9	TRBJ2-2	NA	CASSVIGGAGRSGELFF	TGTGCCAGCAGCGTAATTGGGGGGGCAGGCAGGTCCGGGGAGCTGTTTTTT
NA	TRBV30	TRBJ2-5	NA	CAWSGPGQEGETQYF	TGTGCCTGGAGTGGGCCAGGACAGGAGGGAGAGACCCAGTACTTC
NA	TRBV28	TRBJ2-5	once	CASSLNGVGAQETQYF	TGTGCCAGCAGTTTAAATGGGGTGGGGGCCCAAGAGACCCAGTACTTC
NA	TRBV7-8	TRBJ2-3	NA	CASSSFRGAWLATLTDTQYF	TGTGCCAGCAGCTCTTTTCGAGGGGCATGGCTAGCGACCCTCACAGATACGCAGTATTTT
TRBD1	TRBV4-2	TRBJ2-7	NA	CASSQDLSDTTTGPFSYEQYF	TGTGCCAGCAGCCAAGACCTATCAGACACTACGACAGGGCCCTTCTCCTACGAGCAGTACTTC
NA	TRBV6-4	TRBJ1-1	few	CASSASVNTEAFF	TGTGCCAGCAGTGCCTCCGTGAACACTGAAGCTTTCTTT
NA	TRBV19	TRBJ2-3	NA	CASSIVGGDTQYF	TGTGCCAGTAGTATAGTAGGGGGAGATACGCAGTATTTT
TRBD1	TRBV2	TRBJ1-2	NA	CASSSGQGMMGYGYTF	TGTGCCAGCAGTTCGGGACAGGGAATGATGGGGTATGGCTACACCTTC
NA	TRBV6-5	TRBJ2-1	NA	CASSYWGGLDYNEQFF	TGTGCCAGCAGTTATTGGGGGGGGCTGGACTACAATGAGCAGTTCTTC
TRBD1	TRBV6-5	TRBJ2-7	NA	CASSYSGTGFSEQYF	TGTGCCAGCAGTTACTCGGGGACAGGGTTTTCCGAGCAGTACTTC